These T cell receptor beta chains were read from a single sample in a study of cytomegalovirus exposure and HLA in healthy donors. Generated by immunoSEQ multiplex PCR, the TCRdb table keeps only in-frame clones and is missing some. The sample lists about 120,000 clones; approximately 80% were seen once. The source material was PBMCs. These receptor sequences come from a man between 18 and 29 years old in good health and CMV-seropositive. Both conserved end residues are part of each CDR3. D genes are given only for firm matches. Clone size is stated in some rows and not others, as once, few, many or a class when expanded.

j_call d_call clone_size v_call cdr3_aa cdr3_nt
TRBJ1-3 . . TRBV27 CASGLGNTIYF TGTGCCAGCGGCCTGGGAAACACCATATATTTT
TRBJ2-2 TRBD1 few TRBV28 CASRDRGGTGELFF TGTGCCAGCCGGGACAGGGGAGGCACCGGGGAGCTGTTTTTT
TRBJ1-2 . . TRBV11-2 CASSLGDAGSTGYTF TGTGCCAGCAGCTTAGGGGATGCAGGGTCGACTGGCTACACCTTC
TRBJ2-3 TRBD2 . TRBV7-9 CASRQPGLATDTQYF TGTGCCAGCAGACAGCCGGGACTAGCAACAGATACGCAGTATTTT
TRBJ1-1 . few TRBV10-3 CATRDTLNTEAFF TGTGCCACCCGGGACACCTTGAACACTGAAGCTTTCTTT
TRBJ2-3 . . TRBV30 CAWGESLPTDTQYF TGTGCCTGGGGGGAGTCGTTACCCACAGATACGCAGTATTTT
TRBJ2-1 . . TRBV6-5 CASSYADLHFF TGTGCCAGCAGTTACGCCGACTTACACTTCTTC
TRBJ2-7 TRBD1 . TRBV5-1 CASSPGTGMDEQYF TGCGCCAGCAGCCCCGGGACAGGGATGGACGAGCAGTACTTC
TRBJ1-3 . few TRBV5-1 CASRPETVLGNTIYF TGCGCCAGCAGACCCGAGACAGTACTTGGAAACACCATATATTTT
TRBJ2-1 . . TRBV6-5 CASSSYSSSYNEQFF TGTGCCAGCAGTTCTTACTCGAGCTCCTACAATGAGCAGTTCTTC
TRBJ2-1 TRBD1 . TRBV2 CASRTGTGRYNEQFF TGTGCCAGCAGGACTGGGACAGGGAGGTACAATGAGCAGTTCTTC